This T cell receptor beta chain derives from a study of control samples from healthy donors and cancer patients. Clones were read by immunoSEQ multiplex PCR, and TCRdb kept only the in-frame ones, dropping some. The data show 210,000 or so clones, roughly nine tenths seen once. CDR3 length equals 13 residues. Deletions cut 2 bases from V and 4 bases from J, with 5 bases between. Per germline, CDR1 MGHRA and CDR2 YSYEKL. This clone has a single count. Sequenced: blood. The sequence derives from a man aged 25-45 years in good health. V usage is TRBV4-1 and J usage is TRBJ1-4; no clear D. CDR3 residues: CASSQPGNEKLFF. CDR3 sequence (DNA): TGCGCCAGCAGCCAACCCGGTAATGAAAAACTGTTTTTT.